These 28 T cell receptor beta chains came from one sample sequenced in a study of cytomegalovirus exposure and HLA in healthy donors. PCR used 60 Vbeta primers and 13 Jbeta primers. The method was immunoSEQ multiplex PCR; TCRdb's version includes in-frame clones alone and lacks a portion of them. Its table lists about 130,000 clones. The sample taken for sequencing was PBMCs. Every receptor here comes from a woman aged 35 to 49 in good health and CMV-seropositive.

The chain couples TRBV11-2 to TRBJ2-3; 11 bases fit TRBD2. Per germline, CDR1 SGHAT and CDR2 FQNNGV. Trimming took 3 bases from V and 1 from J; bases not matched to a gene: 3. This CDR3 is built from 16 residues. In DNA form, the CDR3 reads TGTGCCAGCAGCTTCACACTAGCGGGAGGCACAGATACGCAGTATTTT. Translation gives CASSFTLAGGTDTQYF.

This sequence joins TRBV6-4 and TRBJ2-3, with 11 bases matching TRBD2. The CDR3 extends over 16 amino acids. CDR1 and CDR2 from the germline V gene are MRHNA and SNTAGT. J was trimmed by 2 bases and V by 1 base; bases with no gene match: 2. The CDR3 spells CASSDLAGGNTDTQYF. DNA for the CDR3: TGTGCCAGCAGTGACTTAGCGGGAGGGAACACAGATACGCAGTATTTT.

V usage is TRBV5-5 and J usage is TRBJ2-3; TRBD2 aligns across 7 bases. Germline assignment: CDR1 SGHKS and CDR2 YYEKEE (reference sequence). This CDR3 contains 16 residues. V shed 1 base, J shed 0 bases, and the junction held 5 bases outside the gene matches. DNA for the CDR3: TGTGCCAGCAGCTTGCGAGCGGGAACTAGCACAGATACGCAGTATTTT. Its protein is CASSLRAGTSTDTQYF.

The V gene is TRBV10-3, the J gene TRBJ1-2; maybe TRBD1 (6 bases). This CDR3 has 14 amino acids. Germline V gene sequence: CDR1 ENHRY, CDR2 SYGVKD. Trimming took off 10 bases at V and 1 base at J, with 16 bases between the two ends. The CDR3 region has the DNA TGTGCCACCGCTTCGACAGGTGGTAACTATGGCTACACCTTC. Its protein product is CATASTGGNYGYTF.

The chain is built from TRBV7-9 and TRBJ2-7; TRBD2 might be the D (6 bases). The CDR3 sequence is 12 residues long. Per germline, CDR1 SEHNR and CDR2 FQNEAQ (reference sequence). V lost 4 bases, J lost 6 bases, and 10 bases lay in between. The CDR3 here is CASSSMRGEQYF. For the CDR3, the DNA is TGTGCCAGCAGCTCGATGCGGGGCGAGCAGTACTTC.

V is TRBV28 and J is TRBJ1-5; the D is unclear. V shed 5 bases and J shed 10 bases, with 3 bases lying between them. CDR1 MDHEN and CDR2 SYDVKM come from the germline V gene. The CDR3 is 9 amino acids. The CDR3 DNA reads as TGTGCCAGCAGTCCACCCCAGCATTTT. This gives the protein CASSPPQHF.

The V call is TRBV27, the J call TRBJ2-7; 11 bases match TRBD1. Germline V gene lookup returns CDR1 MNHEY and CDR2 SMNVEV (reference sequence). The CDR3 spans 15 residues. Unmatched junction bases numbered 11, after V lost 6 bases and J lost 7 bases. CDR3 residues: CASSLRRDRGGEQYF. Written as DNA, the CDR3 is TGTGCCAGCAGCCTAAGAAGGGACAGGGGGGGGGAGCAGTACTTC.

The rearrangement links TRBV6-5 to TRBJ2-3; TRBD1 matches 7 bases. Germline V CDR1 and CDR2: MNHEY, SVGAGI. J was trimmed by 2 bases and V by 2 bases; bases with no gene match: 4. The CDR3 runs 15 residues. CDR3 sequence (DNA): TGTGCCAGCAGTTACACAGGGGATTACACAGATACGCAGTATTTT. It specifies CASSYTGDYTDTQYF.

V is TRBV7-8 and J is TRBJ2-7; the D gene is possibly TRBD2 (5 bases). V lost 4 bases and J lost 3, with 10 bases in between. The CDR3 extends over 13 amino acids. Germline CDR1 SGHVS, CDR2 FQNEAQ. The CDR3 nucleotides are TGTGCCAGCAGCTCCGTGCGGGTCTACGAGCAGTACTTC. Amino acid sequence: CASSSVRVYEQYF.

The genes are TRBV5-1 and TRBJ2-1; 7 bases fit TRBD2. V was pared by 4 bases and J by 4 bases, with 8 bases of the junction left unmatched. This CDR3 region has 15 residues. The germline gives CDR1 SGHRS, CDR2 YFSETQ. In DNA form, the CDR3 reads TGCGCCAGCAGCCCAAGGAGAGCGGGGTACAATGAGCAGTTCTTC. It yields the protein CASSPRRAGYNEQFF.

The chain joins TRBV6-5 to TRBJ2-3, with 7 bases identical to TRBD1. V lost 5 bases to trimming and J lost 6 bases; unmatched junction nucleotides: 11. Germline V CDR1 and CDR2: MNHEY, SVGAGI. The CDR3 extends over 15 amino acids. The CDR3 loop reads CASSPTGTVEDTQYF. CDR3 nucleotides: TGTGCCAGCAGTCCTACCGGGACAGTTGAGGATACGCAGTATTTT.

V gene TRBV7-2 combines with J gene TRBJ2-7; the D gene is possibly TRBD2 (6 bases). The germline gives CDR1 SGHTA, CDR2 FQGNSA. The length of the CDR3 is 14 residues. The V end was cut by 4 bases, the J end by 3 bases, with 13 bases between. The CDR3 loop is CASSYSTGDYEQYF. CDR3 DNA sequence: TGTGCCAGCAGCTATAGTACGGGAGACTACGAGCAGTACTTC.

The genes are TRBV29-1 and TRBJ1-2, with 8 bases lining up with TRBD1. V lost 6 bases to trimming and J lost 2 bases; unmatched junction nucleotides: 2. The germline CDR1 and CDR2 sequences are SQVTM and ANQGSEA. CDR3 length: 12 residues. This CDR3 reads CSVAGGNYGYTF. Written as DNA, the CDR3 is TGCAGCGTGGCAGGGGGCAACTATGGCTACACCTTC.

J is TRBJ2-5 and V is TRBV19; 10 bases line up with TRBD2. V shed 5 bases and J 5 bases; nucleotides not matched to a gene: 5. Per germline, CDR1 LNHDA and CDR2 SQIVND (reference sequence). CDR3 length: 14 amino acids. The CDR3 DNA follows: TGTGCCAGTAGTGGAGCGGGAGGGCCGGAGACCCAGTACTTC. It specifies CASSGAGGPETQYF. The whole variable domain, remainder taken from reference TRBV19 and TRBJ2-5, is DGGITQSPKYLFRKEGQNVTLSCEQNLNHDAMYWYRQDPGQGLRLIYYSQIVNDFQKGDIAEGYSVSREKKESFPLTVTSAQKNPTAFYLCASSGAGGPETQYFGPGTRLLVL.

The chain combines TRBV25-1 with TRBJ1-5, with TRBD1 as a possible D gene (6 bases). Between the trimmed V and J ends, which lost 6 bases and 7 bases, there was a span of 16 bases. The germline CDR1 and CDR2 sequences are MGHDK and SYGVNS. This CDR3 region has 14 residues. CDR3 nucleotide sequence: TGTGCCAGCAGGGCGACAGGTGTTCTGCAGCCCCAGCATTTT. The encoded protein is CASRATGVLQPQHF.

The chain combines TRBV7-9 with TRBJ1-5, with D unresolved. This CDR3 region has 14 residues. V dropped 5 bases and J dropped 8 bases, with 16 bases sitting between them. Per germline, CDR1 SEHNR and CDR2 FQNEAQ (reference sequence). The DNA of the CDR3 is TGTGCCAGCAGCCCCGGGGTTTTTGATGAGCCCCAGCATTTT. Amino acid sequence: CASSPGVFDEPQHF.

The V gene is TRBV7-6, the J gene TRBJ1-3; weak D call: TRBD1 (6 bases). The CDR3 runs to 16 residues. CDR1 SGHVS and CDR2 FNYEAQ come from the germline V gene. The V end lost 5 bases, the J end lost 0 bases, and 14 bases lay between the germline ends. The CDR3 reads CASSTKDSISGNTIYF. The CDR3 DNA is TGTGCCAGCAGCACTAAGGACAGCATCTCTGGAAACACCATATATTTT. The whole variable domain, remainder taken from reference TRBV7-6 and TRBJ1-3, is GAGVSQSPRYKVTKRGQDVALRCDPISGHVSLYWYRQALGQGPEFLTYFNYEAQQDKSGLPNDRFSAERPEGSISTLTIQRTEQRDSAMYRCASSTKDSISGNTIYFGEGSWLTVV.

The V call is TRBV18, the J call TRBJ1-2, with 7 bases that match TRBD1. This CDR3 spans 15 amino acids. Germline V gives CDR1 KGHSH, CDR2 LQKENI. Unmatched junction bases numbered 8, after V lost 0 bases and J lost 7 bases. In DNA, the CDR3 is TGTGCCAGCTCACCACCTTCTTACAGGGGCTCTGGCTACACCTTC. Translation: CASSPPSYRGSGYTF.

This chain uses TRBV5-3 with TRBJ2-5; 11 positions match TRBD2. The end of the DNA is better explained by TRBJ2-7, so the J call may be wrong. TRBV5-3 is placed among ORFs of uncertain function. There are 15 residues in the CDR3. As DNA, the CDR3 is TGTGCCAGAAGCTTGGAACTAGCGGGAGAACACGAGCAGTACTTC. Translating it yields CARSLELAGEHEQYF.

This chain links TRBV6-5 with TRBJ2-1, with a weak D call TRBD2 (6 bases). CDR3 length equals 13 residues. Trimming took off 2 bases at V and 8 bases at J, with 10 bases between the two ends. The germline V gene has CDR1 MNHEY and CDR2 SVGAGI. As DNA, the CDR3 is TGTGCCAGCAGTTACGGCGGGACGGATGAGCAGTTCTTC. Translated: CASSYGGTDEQFF.

As to this clone: Other DNA sequences in the sample encode the same CDR3. The chain is built from TRBV27 and TRBJ2-1; 12 bases are a match to TRBD2. The CDR3 spans 16 residues. Germline assignment: CDR1 MNHEY and CDR2 SMNVEV (reference sequence). V trimming: 4 bases; J trimming: 8 bases; junction bases outside the gene matches: 9. In DNA form, the CDR3 reads TGTGCCAGCAGTTCCATGCTAGCGGGAGGGCACTATGAGCAGTTCTTC. It encodes CASSSMLAGGHYEQFF.

This chain links TRBV9 with TRBJ2-1; D possibly corresponds to TRBD2 (5 bases). Trimming took off 0 bases at V and 7 bases at J, with 5 bases between the two ends. Germline lookup yields CDR1 SGDLS and CDR2 YYNGEE. The CDR3 has 12 amino acids. Written as DNA, the CDR3 is TGTGCCAGCAGCGTAGGGAGGAATGAGCAGTTCTTC. Translation: CASSVGRNEQFF.

The rearrangement links TRBV7-3 to TRBJ2-2; 10 bases are a match to TRBD2. Trimming at V came to 10 bases and at J to 5 bases, leaving 4 bases not matched to a gene. The CDR3 is 13 amino acids. The V gene's germline CDR1 is SGHTA and CDR2 FQGTGA. The CDR3 spells CATGTSVTGELFF. CDR3 sequence (DNA): TGTGCCACTGGGACTAGCGTTACCGGGGAGCTGTTTTTT.

This chain connects TRBV13 to TRBJ1-2, with TRBD1 matching 8 bases. The V segment lost 3 bases and the J segment 2 bases; nucleotides outside the gene matches: 5. CDR1 is PRHDT, CDR2 FYEKMQ, per germline (reference sequence). The CDR3 has 15 amino acids. CDR3 sequence: CASSFRTGTNYGYTF. In nucleotides, the CDR3 is TGTGCCAGCAGCTTCAGGACAGGGACGAACTATGGCTACACCTTC.

V gene TRBV6-5 combines with J gene TRBJ1-5; TRBD1 agrees at 8 bases. CDR1 and CDR2 from the germline V gene are MNHEY and SVGAGI. With 2 bases clipped from V and 3 bases from J, the junction kept 3 bases outside the gene matches. The CDR3 runs 15 residues. In DNA, the CDR3 is TGTGCCAGCAGTTACGGGCAGGGGGCCAATCAGCCCCAGCATTTT. Its protein product is CASSYGQGANQPQHF.

The V gene is TRBV5-1, the J gene TRBJ1-1, with D possibly matching TRBD1 (5 bases). The V end lost 4 bases, the J end lost 3 bases, and 13 bases lay between the germline ends. The germline CDR1 and CDR2 sequences are SGHRS and YFSETQ. The CDR3 runs 14 residues. This CDR3 reads CASSPWGGDTEAFF. The CDR3 bases are TGCGCCAGCAGCCCCTGGGGGGGGGACACTGAAGCTTTCTTT.

This chain connects TRBV7-3 to TRBJ2-1, with TRBD2 as a possible D gene (5 bases). This CDR3 region has 16 residues. Germline CDR1 reads SGHTA; CDR2 reads FQGTGA. V was clipped by 2 bases and J by 3 bases, with 14 bases between them. CDR3 sequence (DNA): TGTGCCAGCAGCTTATACGGGGTGATGGGCTACAATGAGCAGTTCTTC. Translation: CASSLYGVMGYNEQFF.

The chain has TRBV5-1 and TRBJ2-7, with 12 bases fitting TRBD1. This CDR3 region has 14 residues. Germline V gene data show CDR1 as SGHRS and CDR2 as YFSETQ. After removal of 4 bases from V and 7 bases from J, the junction contained 6 bases not matched to a gene. The CDR3 bases are TGCGCCAGCAGCCCGGGACAGGGGGCTCGAGAGCAGTACTTC. Translating it yields CASSPGQGAREQYF.